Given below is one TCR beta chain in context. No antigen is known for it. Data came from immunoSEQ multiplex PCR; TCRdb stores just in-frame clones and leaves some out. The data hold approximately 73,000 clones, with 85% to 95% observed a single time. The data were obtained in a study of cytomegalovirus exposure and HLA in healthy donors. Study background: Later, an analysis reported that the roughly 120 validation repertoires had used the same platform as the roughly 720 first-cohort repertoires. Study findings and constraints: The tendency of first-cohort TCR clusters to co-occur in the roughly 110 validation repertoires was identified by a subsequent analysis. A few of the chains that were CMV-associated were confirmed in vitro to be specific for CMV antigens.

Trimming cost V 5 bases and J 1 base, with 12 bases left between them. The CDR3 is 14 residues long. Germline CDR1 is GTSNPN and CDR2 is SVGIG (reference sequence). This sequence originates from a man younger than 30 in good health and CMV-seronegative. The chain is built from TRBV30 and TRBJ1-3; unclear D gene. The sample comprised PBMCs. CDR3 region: CAWAPVPSGNTIYF. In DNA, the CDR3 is TGTGCCTGGGCCCCGGTCCCATCTGGAAACACCATATATTTT. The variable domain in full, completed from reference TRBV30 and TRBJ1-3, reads SQTIHQWPATLVQPVGSPLSLECTVEGTSNPNLYWYRQAAGRGLQLLFYSVGIGQISSEVPQNLSASRPQDRQFILSSKKLLLSDSGFYLCAWAPVPSGNTIYFGEGSWLTVV.